One T cell receptor (beta chain) is described in this entry. Its target is not known. This record comes from a study of shared clonotypes between healthy human individuals. Study-wide points: Lower generation probabilities were found for non-shared clonotypes than for those shared by all four donors.

Deep was the level used in running the assay. TCRdb's copy holds only in-frame clones and misses some; the assay was immunoSEQ multiplex PCR. The sample holds over 1.4 million clones; roughly 96% are singletons and the top ten take 0.95% to 1.5%. Germline lookup yields CDR1 LNHNV and CDR2 YYDKDF (reference sequence). Trimming shortened V by 1 base and J by 2 bases, and 8 bases separated the two germline ends. This CDR3 has 14 residues. The receptor was derived from a man aged 25 to 40 in good health. Sequencing was performed on naive CD4+ T cells sorted from blood. Subset noted: CD45RA+ positively selected. V usage is TRBV15 and J usage is TRBJ1-2; D call uncertain. CDR3 protein: CATSRVDLNYGYTF. The CDR3 DNA follows: TGTGCCACCAGCAGAGTCGACCTCAACTATGGCTACACCTTC.